This is a list of T cell receptor beta chains from one sample in a study of T cell changes during pregnancy in multiple sclerosis. Libraries were prepared by immunoSEQ multiplex PCR; TCRdb keeps only in-frame clonotypes and omits some of them. The top ten hold about 0.99% of the sample, which has tens of thousands of clones, approximately 95% seen once. The sample was peripheral blood, taken in the second trimester of pregnancy. Receptors were obtained from a female donor in good health, enrolled as a control in a pregnancy study. The CDR3 runs from the conserved cysteine through the conserved F or W. D genes are given only for firm matches. The size entry is marked missing in some rows and otherwise reads once, few, many or a size class.

>TRBV2|TRBD1|TRBJ2-7|-
TGTGCCAGCAGTGAACAGGACAGGACGACCTACGAGCAGTACTTC
CASSEQDRTTYEQYF
>TRBV6-5|TRBD2|TRBJ2-1|-
TGTGCCAGCAGTATTAGCGGGAGGGCCCATAGTGAGCAGTTCTTC
CASSISGRAHSEQFF
>TRBV28|TRBD1|TRBJ2-7|-
TGTGCCAGCAGTCCCGGGACAGGGATCCGGTGGGCCTACGAGCAGTACTTC
CASSPGTGIRWAYEQYF
>TRBV4-1|TRBD2|TRBJ2-5|-
TGCGCCAGCAGCCAAGTCTTTACTAGCGGGAGTCAAGAGACCCAGTACTTC
CASSQVFTSGSQETQYF
>TRBV5-1|-|TRBJ1-5|-
TGCGCCAGCAGCTTGGCGGGAGGCAATCAGCCCCAGCATTTT
CASSLAGGNQPQHF
>TRBV5-1|TRBD2|TRBJ2-5|-
TGCGCCAGCAGCTTTGGGAGGGGCCAAGAGACCCAGTACTTC
CASSFGRGQETQYF
>TRBV9|TRBD1|TRBJ2-2|-
TGTGCCAGCAGCGCGCCGGGACAGGGTGTTTCCGGGGAGCTGTTTTTT
CASSAPGQGVSGELFF
>TRBV19|TRBD2|TRBJ2-7|-
TGTGCCAGTATTTACAACCCCGGGACTAGCGGGATCAGAAGGGGTCGGAACTACGAGCAGTACTTC
CASIYNPGTSGIRRGRNYEQYF
>TRBV15|-|TRBJ2-7|-
TGTGCCACCAGCAGAGATCAAGGCAGGGTATACGAGCAGTACTTC
CATSRDQGRVYEQYF
>TRBV21-1|-|TRBJ2-3|-
TGTGCCAGCAGCGGAAGCGGGAGGAGCACAGATACGCAGTATTTT
CASSGSGRSTDTQYF
>TRBV18|TRBD1|TRBJ2-1|-
TGTGCCAGCTCACCCCTCCCGGGACAGGGAAACAATGAGCAGTTCTTC
CASSPLPGQGNNEQFF
>TRBV5-6|-|TRBJ1-2|-
TGTGCCAGCAGCTTGGCAGGTTTGCGGGACGTCTACTATGGCTACACCTTC
CASSLAGLRDVYYGYTF
>TRBV23-1|-|TRBJ2-6|-
TGCGCCAGCAGTCTTAAGGGACAAGGTGGGGCCAACGTCCTGACTTTC
CASSLKGQGGANVLTF
>TRBV13|-|TRBJ2-5|-
TGTGCCAGCAGCGTACCTAGTCAAGAGACCCAGTACTTC
CASSVPSQETQYF
>TRBV5-8|-|TRBJ2-1|-
TGTGCCAGCAGCTTGGAAGTCGGGAAATCCTACAATGAGCAGTTCTTC
CASSLEVGKSYNEQFF
>TRBV5-8|TRBD1|TRBJ1-2|-
TGTGCCAGCAGCCAGGGGTGGGGGACAGTTTCCAACTATGGCTACACCTTC
CASSQGWGTVSNYGYTF
>TRBV6-6|-|TRBJ2-2|-
TGTGCCAGCAGTTACTCGACACACGCGAACACCGGGGAGCTGTTTTTT
CASSYSTHANTGELFF
>TRBV18|-|TRBJ2-7|-
TGTGCCAGCTCACCGGGGCAGGGCCCTTCTTACGAGCAGTACTTC
CASSPGQGPSYEQYF
>TRBV5-1|TRBD2|TRBJ2-1|few
TGCGCCAGCAGCCTCCTCTGGATGGGGGGGAATGAGCAGTTCTTC
CASSLLWMGGNEQFF
>TRBV28|-|TRBJ1-2|-
TGTGCCAGCAGTCCAGTGAAGGGAGACTATGGCTACACCTTC
CASSPVKGDYGYTF
>TRBV5-1|-|TRBJ2-2|-
TGCGCCAGCAGCTTGGGGGGCAGAGCGAACACCGGGGAGCTGTTTTTT
CASSLGGRANTGELFF
>TRBV4-1|TRBD1|TRBJ2-2|-
TGCGCCAGCAGCCAAGACAGGGGGCGACCGAACACCGGGGAGCTGTTTTTT
CASSQDRGRPNTGELFF
>TRBV9|-|TRBJ2-2|-
TGTGCCAGCAGCGTACAGGGGAACACCGGGGAGCTGTTTTTT
CASSVQGNTGELFF
>TRBV5-4|-|TRBJ2-5|-
TGTGCCAGCAGCTCGGTCCGGGGAGGAGAGACCCAGTACTTC
CASSSVRGGETQYF
>TRBV15|-|TRBJ1-1|-
TGTGCCACCAGCAGAGATCATGAGGGCTGGAGCACTGAAGCTTTCTTT
CATSRDHEGWSTEAFF
>TRBV7-2|-|TRBJ2-1|-
TGTGCCAGCAGCTTACAGGTCGGGGATGAGCAGTTCTTC
CASSLQVGDEQFF
>TRBV7-7|TRBD1|TRBJ2-3|-
TGTGCCAGCAGCAAACAGGGGAGAGGCACAGATACGCAGTATTTT
CASSKQGRGTDTQYF
>TRBV19|TRBD1|TRBJ1-2|-
TGTGCCAGTAGTAACCCTGTACAGGGGGCTCGGGGCTACACCTTC
CASSNPVQGARGYTF
>TRBV29-1|-|TRBJ2-2|-
TGCAGCGTTGACCGGGACTGGAACACCGGGGAGCTGTTTTTT
CSVDRDWNTGELFF
>TRBV27|TRBD2|TRBJ2-7|-
TGTGCCAGCAGTTTAGGACTAGCGGGATTCAGCGAGCAGTACTTC
CASSLGLAGFSEQYF
>TRBV11-2|-|TRBJ1-1|-
TGTGCCAGCAGCTTAGATGGAGGTGAAGCTTTCTTT
CASSLDGGEAFF
>TRBV5-1|TRBD2|TRBJ2-3|-
TGCGCCAGCAGCTTGGTAGCGGGAGTTGGCTCAGATACGCAGTATTTT
CASSLVAGVGSDTQYF
>TRBV2|TRBD1|TRBJ1-1|-
TGTGCCAGGGGACAGGAGGTTGACACTGAAGCTTTCTTT
CARGQEVDTEAFF
>TRBV2|-|TRBJ1-5|once
TGTGCCAGCAGTGAGAGGACAGAGTTTCAGCCCCAGCATTTT
CASSERTEFQPQHF
>TRBV7-9|-|TRBJ1-5|-
TGTGCCAGCAGCTTAGGGAGGGATCAGCCCCAGCATTTT
CASSLGRDQPQHF
>TRBV19|TRBD2|TRBJ2-7|-
TGTGCCAGTAGGCAAGGGACTAGCGGGTTCGAGCAGTACTTC
CASRQGTSGFEQYF
>TRBV19|-|TRBJ2-7|-
TGTGCCAGCTCGGACTTAGGGGGTTACGAGCAGTACTTC
CASSDLGGYEQYF
>TRBV18|TRBD2|TRBJ2-1|-
TGTGCCAGCTCACCACCGAGCGGGAGAGGTTCTGGGCATGAGCAGTTCTTC
CASSPPSGRGSGHEQFF
>TRBV27|-|TRBJ2-7|-
TGTGCCAGCAGTTTGGCTAGCGCCCTCTCCTACGAGCAGTACTTC
CASSLASALSYEQYF
>TRBV28|-|TRBJ2-5|once
TGTGCCAGCAGTTTGAGGCGAGCGGTGGAGACCCAGTACTTC
CASSLRRAVETQYF
>TRBV21-1|-|TRBJ2-5|-
TGTGCCAGCAGCAACAAGCGTCCATGGGAGACCCAGTACTTC
CASSNKRPWETQYF
>TRBV6-1|TRBD1|TRBJ2-3|-
TGTGCCAGCAGTGAGACAGGGGGCCCAGATACGCAGTATTTT
CASSETGGPDTQYF
>TRBV28|TRBD1|TRBJ1-1|-
TGTGCCAGCAGGCTTCAGACAGGGGTGAACACTGAAGCTTTCTTT
CASRLQTGVNTEAFF
>TRBV6-5|-|TRBJ2-3|-
TGTGCCAGCAGCCCAGACTCCACAGATACGCAGTATTTT
CASSPDSTDTQYF
>TRBV4-1|TRBD2|TRBJ2-7|-
TGCGCCAGCAGCCAATCGGCTAGCGGGAGGGCGGGTGAGCAGTACTTC
CASSQSASGRAGEQYF
>TRBV6-1|-|TRBJ2-1|-
TGTGCCAGCAGTGAAGCGCAAGAACTGAAGGAGCAGTTCTTC
CASSEAQELKEQFF
>TRBV5-1|-|TRBJ2-7|-
TGCGCCAGCAGCTTGGTTTCCTCGGGTAGGCCCTACGAGCAGTACTTC
CASSLVSSGRPYEQYF
>TRBV4-1|-|TRBJ2-7|-
TGCGCCAGCAGCCAACCGGGGGGACAGGTAAACTACGAGCAGTACTTC
CASSQPGGQVNYEQYF
>TRBV2|TRBD2|TRBJ2-7|-
TGTGCCAGCAGGGCGGGAGGGCCTGGTGAGCAGTACTTC
CASRAGGPGEQYF
>TRBV2|-|TRBJ1-3|-
TGTGCCAGTGGGGGGGTGATGAGTGGAAACACCATATATTTT
CASGGVMSGNTIYF
>TRBV5-4|TRBD2|TRBJ2-1|-
TGTGCCAGCAGCCCTAGCGGGACCTCCTACAATGAGCAGTTCTTC
CASSPSGTSYNEQFF
>TRBV5-1|TRBD1|TRBJ1-4|once
TGCGCCAGCAGCACCAGGACAGGTCCCGGCGGAAAACTGTTTTTT
CASSTRTGPGGKLFF
>TRBV2|TRBD1|TRBJ2-7|-
TGTGCCAGCAGTCCCGGGACAGGGCACTACGAGCAGTACTTC
CASSPGTGHYEQYF
>TRBV7-9|-|TRBJ2-7|once
TGTGCCAGCAGTCAGACGGGCGAGCAGTACTTC
CASSQTGEQYF
>TRBV9|-|TRBJ2-7|-
TGTGCCAGCAGCGGGAGCTCCTACGAGCAGTACTTC
CASSGSSYEQYF